The present entry profiles one T cell receptor (beta chain) with its context. This CDR3 comprises 14 residues. V lost 2 bases to trimming and J lost 5 bases; unmatched junction nucleotides: 2. The germline V gene encodes CDR1 LNHDA and CDR2 SQIVND (reference sequence). This specimen comes from a study of blood T cell repertoires in COVID-19. Study in general: The United States, Italy and Spain supplied acute and convalescent COVID-19 samples. T cells, B-cell-depleted T cells, or PBMCs supplied cDNA or gDNA.

Per the study methods: It was from reference gene primer amplification that nucleated cell counts were estimated. Sequenced by immunoSEQ multiplex PCR; TCRdb stores in-frame clones only, minus some. V, J and clone size are those of that table, while D and trimming were read from the DNA. The profile shows about 310,000 clones, 87% of them singletons. The TCR comes from a man in his forties or fifties with active or convalescent COVID-19. The chain uses TRBV19 and TRBJ2-3; 9 bases match TRBD1. Material for sequencing was peripheral blood. The chain's CDR3 is CASSIRQGEDTQYF. The CDR3 DNA follows: TGTGCCAGTAGTATAAGACAGGGGGAAGATACGCAGTATTTT.